This T cell receptor beta chain was captured by sequencing in a study of molecular identifiers for immune sequencing clone quantification. Investigators produced naive CD8 libraries from roughly 18,000 to 920,000 sorted cells, drawing on 10%, 30% or 50% RNA. The germline gives CDR1 SSHAT, CDR2 FNYEAQ (reference sequence). This CDR3 has 14 amino acids. Comment on this clonotype: Compared with germline, one end of the junction differs, possibly owing to a read error.

From the PCR reads, TCRdb called clonotypes with MiXCR, one entry per CDR3 protein. Of over 550,000 distinct CDR3 sequences in the sample, roughly 25% were seen once. The sample consisted of naive CD8+ T cells from blood, with Jurkat cell RNA spiked in. Indicated subset: FACS-sorted CD8+CD4-CCR7+CD45RA+ naive T cells. The source of this sequence is a human donor in good health. Some libraries in this study had Jurkat cell RNA spiked in. The chain links TRBV7-7 to TRBJ2-5, with TRBD1 as a possible D gene (6 bases). The CDR3 sequence is CASSSERTEETQYF. CDR3 nucleotide sequence: TGTGCTAGCAGCTCCGAGAGGACAGAAGAGACCCAGTACTTC.